This T cell receptor beta chain is from a study of blood T cell repertoires in COVID-19. How the authors handled the data: Counts of nucleated cells, estimated from reference gene primer amplification, were obtained. Assay: immunoSEQ multiplex PCR; the TCRdb copy retains only in-frame clones and omits some. For V, J and clone size, that table is used; D and trimming come from the DNA. The sample consists of 71,000 or so clones, 75% to 95% of them appearing once. V was pared by 3 bases and J by 4 bases, with 10 bases between. The CDR3 contains 13 residues. Germline-derived CDR1 and CDR2 are LNHDA and SQIVND (reference sequence).

The sequenced sample was peripheral blood. The origin of this receptor is a woman under 30 with acute or convalescent COVID-19. The chain carries TRBV19 and TRBJ2-7, with D perhaps TRBD2 (5 bases). This chain's CDR3 is CASSIQSGYEQYF. The CDR3 coding sequence is TGTGCCAGTAGTATTCAGTCGGGATACGAGCAGTACTTC. Supplemented by reference TRBV19 and TRBJ2-7, the full variable domain reads DGGITQSPKYLFRKEGQNVTLSCEQNLNHDAMYWYRQDPGQGLRLIYYSQIVNDFQKGDIAEGYSVSREKKESFPLTVTSAQKNPTAFYLCASSIQSGYEQYFGPGTRLTVT.